The present T cell receptor beta chain was sequenced within a study of liver allograft versus peripheral blood T cells. Overall study context: Peripheral blood of the recipients supplied T cell receptor repertoires that were compared with those in transplanted livers. Study results and limitations: Peripheral blood T cell receptor repertoires reportedly differed from those found within liver allografts.

Each CDR3 protein gets one entry after TCRdb re-called the reads with MiXCR. The sample includes about 13,000 distinct CDR3 sequences, approximately 17% of them seen just once. Relative to its sample, this clonotype is medium-sized (0.01 to 0.1%). Its antigen is undetermined. This sequence was found in a human patient who had a liver transplant. Some T cells may be transferred from the graft donor.

CDR3 coding DNA: TGTGCCAGCAGCTTAGCCCTTGGAGGGGGGAGCACTGAAGCTTTCTTT. Its protein product is CASSLALGGGSTEAFF. V and J are TRBV7-9 and TRBJ1-1; a possible D gene is TRBD1 (6 bases). Germline V gene data show CDR1 as SEHNR and CDR2 as FQNEAQ (reference sequence). V was clipped by 0 bases and J by 4 bases, with 15 bases between them. The CDR3 runs 16 residues.